Listed here are 14 T cell receptor beta chains from one sample, sequenced in a study of identical twins. TCRdb reprocessed the 5' RACE reads via MiXCR and lists one record per CDR3 protein. The data contain hundreds of thousands of distinct CDR3 sequences, 18% of them singletons. Another study also made use of these data, one on T cells expressing NK-cell markers.

The sample taken for sequencing was PBMCs. These receptors were obtained from a woman between 18 and 29 years old in good health.

The gene calls are TRBV9 and TRBJ2-7, with 9 bases aligning to TRBD1. Germline CDR1 SGDLS, CDR2 YYNGEE. The ends lost 4 bases at V and 6 bases at J; junction bases unmatched: 11. This CDR3 contains 15 residues. The CDR3 spells CASSTAGTGNVEQYF. In DNA form, the CDR3 reads TGTGCCAGCAGCACAGCCGGGACAGGGAACGTCGAGCAGTACTTC.

V gene TRBV7-6 combines with J gene TRBJ2-7; 9 bases are a match to TRBD2. The CDR3 has 15 residues. The germline V gene has CDR1 SGHVS and CDR2 FNYEAQ. Trimming at V came to 5 bases and at J to 1 base, leaving 6 bases not matched to a gene. This CDR3 reads CASSPSGEGSYEQYF. The CDR3 bases are TGTGCCAGCAGCCCTAGCGGGGAGGGGTCCTACGAGCAGTACTTC.

The chain has TRBV29-1 and TRBJ2-7; D may be TRBD1 (5 bases). The CDR3 runs to 13 residues. CDR1 and CDR2 from the germline V gene are SQVTM and ANQGSEA. V shed 3 bases and J shed 3 bases, with 12 bases lying between them. Written as DNA, the CDR3 is TGCAGCGTTGACGTTCCAGGGCGCTACGAGCAGTACTTC. This codes for CSVDVPGRYEQYF.

The chain has TRBV6-1 and TRBJ1-2; D gene unclear. This CDR3 has 12 residues. Germline V lookup: CDR1 MNHNS, CDR2 SASEGT. The V and J ends lost 6 bases and 8 bases respectively, with 13 bases between them. Here the CDR3 DNA reads TGTGCCAGCAGCCCCGCCTCCAGGGGCTACACCTTC. Encoded protein: CASSPASRGYTF.

This clonotype has only a few counts. The V gene is TRBV5-1, the J gene TRBJ1-2; D possibly corresponds to TRBD1 (6 bases). This CDR3 contains 14 residues. CDR1 and CDR2 from the germline V gene are SGHRS and YFSETQ. V lost 4 bases to trimming and J lost 0 bases, with 10 bases between them. DNA for the CDR3: TGCGCCAGCAGCCCGGACAGTTCTAACTATGGCTACACCTTC. As protein: CASSPDSSNYGYTF.

The sample holds a few counts of this clonotype. This chain uses TRBV10-3 with TRBJ1-1; 7 bases are shared with TRBD1. In germline, CDR1 is ENHRY, CDR2 SYGVKD. This CDR3 comprises 13 residues. With 8 bases clipped from V and 2 bases from J, the junction kept 5 bases outside the gene matches. The CDR3 nucleotides read TGTGCCATCGCCGGGACAGCAAACACTGAAGCTTTCTTT. Its protein is CAIAGTANTEAFF.

The V gene is TRBV12-3 or TRBV12-4, the J gene TRBJ1-4, with D unresolved. The CDR3 is 13 amino acids. V was cut by 5 bases and J by 4 bases, with 8 bases left in between. CDR3 loop: CASSPDGNEKLFF. CDR3 DNA: TGTGCCAGCAGTCCAGACGGTAATGAAAAACTGTTTTTT.

This clonotype was picked up many times. This chain links TRBV7-8 with TRBJ2-3; D ambiguous. V dropped 3 bases and J dropped 1 base, with 5 bases sitting between them. The germline V gene encodes CDR1 SGHVS and CDR2 FQNEAQ. The CDR3 is 13 amino acids. CDR3 amino acids: CASSFGGTDTQYF. CDR3 sequence (DNA): TGTGCCAGCAGCTTTGGGGGCACAGATACGCAGTATTTT.

This clonotype was counted only a few times. The V call is TRBV7-3, the J call TRBJ2-5; D may be TRBD1 or TRBD2 (5 bases each). V was cut by 5 bases and J by 5 bases, with 18 bases left in between. The CDR3 is 15 amino acids. Germline lookup yields CDR1 SGHTA and CDR2 FQGTGA. In DNA form, the CDR3 reads TGTGCCAGCAGCCGTTCGGGAAGCCCAGGGGAGACCCAGTACTTC. Protein: CASSRSGSPGETQYF.

This clonotype was counted ten times or more. This chain uses TRBV6-2 or TRBV6-3 with TRBJ2-7; no definite D call. V lost 0 bases and J 2 bases, leaving 2 bases between the germline ends. Germline V gene sequence: CDR1 MNHEY, CDR2 SVGEGT. The CDR3 runs to 12 residues. DNA for the CDR3: TGTGCCAGCAGTTACTCGCCCTACGAGCAGTACTTC. Encoded protein: CASSYSPYEQYF.

The chain links TRBV4-2 to TRBJ2-7; TRBD1 is a possible D gene (6 bases). CDR1 is LGHNA and CDR2 is YNFKEQ in the germline V gene. V was pared by 2 bases and J by 7 bases, with 15 bases between. There are 14 residues in the CDR3. Here the CDR3 reads CASSQSRQVVEQYF. In nucleotides, the CDR3 is TGTGCCAGCAGCCAATCGAGACAGGTTGTGGAGCAGTACTTC.

This clonotype has a handful of counts. The chain carries TRBV27 and TRBJ2-3; tentatively, D is TRBD2 (6 bases). The V and J ends lost 6 bases and 4 bases respectively, with 14 bases between them. The germline CDR1 and CDR2 sequences are MNHEY and SMNVEV (reference sequence). This CDR3 is 14 amino acids long. The CDR3 here is CASSPGLSADTQYF. The CDR3 DNA is TGTGCCAGCAGCCCGGGACTTAGCGCAGATACGCAGTATTTT.

The V call is TRBV20-1, the J call TRBJ2-3; 7 bases agree with TRBD2. The CDR3 is 13 residues long. V trimming: 1 base; J trimming: 9 bases; junction bases outside the gene matches: 7. Germline values: CDR1 DFQATT, CDR2 SNEGSKA (reference sequence). As DNA, the CDR3 is TGCAGTGCTAGAGTGCCGGGGGGAGGGACGCAGTATTTT. Amino acid sequence: CSARVPGGGTQYF.

This clonotype was counted a few times. V and J are TRBV4-2 and TRBJ2-7, with 13 bases aligning to TRBD2. V lost 4 bases, J lost 1 base, and 13 bases stayed unmatched. From germline, CDR1 is LGHNA and CDR2 YNFKEQ. This CDR3 has 19 amino acids. The CDR3 bases are TGTGCCAGCAGCCGAGTCCCGGGACTAGCGGGGCTCAATTCCTACGAGCAGTACTTC. It specifies CASSRVPGLAGLNSYEQYF.